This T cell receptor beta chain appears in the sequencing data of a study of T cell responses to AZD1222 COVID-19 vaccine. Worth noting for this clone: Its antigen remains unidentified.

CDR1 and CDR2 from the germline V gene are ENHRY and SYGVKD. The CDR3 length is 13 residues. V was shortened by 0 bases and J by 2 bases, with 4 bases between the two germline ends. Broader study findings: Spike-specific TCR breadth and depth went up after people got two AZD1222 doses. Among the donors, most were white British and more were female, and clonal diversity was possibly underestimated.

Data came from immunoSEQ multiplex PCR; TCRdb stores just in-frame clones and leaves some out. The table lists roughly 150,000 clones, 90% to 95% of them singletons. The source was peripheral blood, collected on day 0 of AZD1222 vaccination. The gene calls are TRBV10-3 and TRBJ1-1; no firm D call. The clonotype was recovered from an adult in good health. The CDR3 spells CAISESRNTEAFF. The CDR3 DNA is TGTGCCATCAGTGAGTCGAGAAACACTGAAGCTTTCTTT.